These T cell receptor beta chains were read from a single sample in a study of molecular identifiers for immune sequencing clone quantification. TCRdb used MiXCR to reprocess the PCR reads, holding one entry per CDR3 protein. This table has around 480,000 distinct CDR3 sequences, around 23% appearing once. Sample: naive CD8+ T cells from blood, with Jurkat cell RNA spiked in. Source of these receptors: a human donor in good health. Some libraries in this study had Jurkat cell RNA spiked in. CDR3s include the opening cysteine and the closing phenylalanine or tryptophan. A D gene is named only where the DNA matches it firmly. Clone size is not always given. Where it is, it says once, few, many or a class for expanded clones.

>-|TRBJ1-2|TRBV27|-
CASSLSDRGVWGYTF
TGTGCCAGCAGTTTATCGGATCGAGGGGTCTGGGGCTACACCTTC
>few|TRBJ2-2|TRBV4-1|-
CASSWGNTGKLFF
TGCGCCAGCAGCTGGGGGAACACCGGGAAGCTGTTTTTT
>few|TRBJ2-7|TRBV9|-
CASSPPRSYEQYF
TGTGCCAGCAGCCCCCCCCGGTCCTACGAGCAGTACTTC
>many|TRBJ1-1|TRBV23-1|-
CASPRGSVNTEAFF
TGCGCCAGTCCCCGGGGGTCCGTGAACACTGAAGCTTTCTTT
>-|TRBJ2-5|TRBV7-9|TRBD2
CASSQVLAGVGETQYF
TGTGCCAGCAGCCAGGTTCTAGCGGGAGTTGGTGAGACCCAGTACTTC
>few|TRBJ1-1|TRBV19|-
CASSSGGNEAFF
TGTGCCAGTAGTTCGGGGGGCAATGAAGCTTTCTTT
>many|TRBJ2-7|TRBV20-1|TRBD1
CSATDRRSYEQYF
TGCAGTGCAACGGACAGGCGTTCCTACGAGCAGTACTTC
>many|TRBJ1-1|TRBV29-1|TRBD1
CSVTGGDFLNTEAFF
TGCAGCGTGACAGGGGGCGATTTTTTGAACACTGAAGCTTTCTTT
>few|TRBJ2-7|TRBV4-1|-
CASSFGGDYEQYF
TGCGCCAGCAGCTTTGGCGGGGATTACGAGCAGTACTTC
>-|TRBJ2-7|TRBV27|TRBD2
CASSSGLAGVFYF
TGTGCCAGCAGTTCCGGACTAGCGGGAGTTTTTTACTTC
>few|TRBJ2-3|TRBV6-5|TRBD2
CASSLAGGPGLDTQYF
TGTGCCAGCAGCCTAGCGGGGGGGCCTGGTTTAGATACGCAGTATTTT
>many|TRBJ2-7|TRBV6-5|-
CASSYSSTGEQYF
TGTGCCAGCAGTTACTCGAGTACAGGCGAGCAGTACTTC
>few|TRBJ2-3|TRBV2|-
CASSVTTGGGGPDTQYF
TGTGCCAGCAGTGTCACAACTGGCGGGGGCGGGCCAGATACGCAGTATTTT
>once|TRBJ1-5|TRBV10-2|-
CASSDQEDQPQHF
TGCGCCAGCAGTGACCAGGAGGATCAGCCCCAGCATTTT